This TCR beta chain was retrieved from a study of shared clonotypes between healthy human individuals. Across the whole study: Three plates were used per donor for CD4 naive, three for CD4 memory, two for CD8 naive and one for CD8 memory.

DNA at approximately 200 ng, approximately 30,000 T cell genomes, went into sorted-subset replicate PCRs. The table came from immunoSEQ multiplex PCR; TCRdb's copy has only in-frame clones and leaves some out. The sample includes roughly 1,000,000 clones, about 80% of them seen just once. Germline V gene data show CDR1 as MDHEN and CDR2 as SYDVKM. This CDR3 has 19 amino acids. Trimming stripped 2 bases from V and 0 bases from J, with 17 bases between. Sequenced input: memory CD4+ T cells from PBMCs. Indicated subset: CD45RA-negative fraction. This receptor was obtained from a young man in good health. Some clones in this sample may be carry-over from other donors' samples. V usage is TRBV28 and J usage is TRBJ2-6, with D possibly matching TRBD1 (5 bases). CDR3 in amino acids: CASSLRTPRAISGANVLTF. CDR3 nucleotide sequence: TGTGCCAGCAGTTTAAGGACACCCCGGGCTATCTCTGGGGCCAACGTCCTGACTTTC.